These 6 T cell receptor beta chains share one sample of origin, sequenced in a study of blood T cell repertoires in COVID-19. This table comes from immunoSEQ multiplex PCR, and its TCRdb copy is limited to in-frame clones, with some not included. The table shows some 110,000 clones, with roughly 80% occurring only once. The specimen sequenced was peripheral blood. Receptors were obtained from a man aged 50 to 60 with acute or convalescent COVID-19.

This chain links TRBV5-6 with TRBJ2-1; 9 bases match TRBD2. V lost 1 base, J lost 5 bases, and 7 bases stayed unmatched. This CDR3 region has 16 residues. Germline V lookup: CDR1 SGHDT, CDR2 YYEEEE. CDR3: CASSLFPSGTDNEQFF. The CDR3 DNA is TGTGCCAGCAGCTTGTTTCCTAGCGGGACCGACAATGAGCAGTTCTTC.

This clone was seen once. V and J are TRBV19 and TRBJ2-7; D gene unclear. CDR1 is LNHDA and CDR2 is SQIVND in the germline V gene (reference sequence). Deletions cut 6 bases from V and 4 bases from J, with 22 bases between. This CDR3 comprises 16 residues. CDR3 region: CASSTEAWSEAYEQYF. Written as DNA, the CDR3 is TGTGCCAGTAGCACCGAGGCGTGGTCTGAGGCATACGAGCAGTACTTC.

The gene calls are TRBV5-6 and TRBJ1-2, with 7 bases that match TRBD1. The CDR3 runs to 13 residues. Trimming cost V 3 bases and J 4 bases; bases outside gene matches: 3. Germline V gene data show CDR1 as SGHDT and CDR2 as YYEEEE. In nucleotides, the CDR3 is TGTGCCAGCAGCTACAGGGGAAGCTATGGCTACACCTTC. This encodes CASSYRGSYGYTF.

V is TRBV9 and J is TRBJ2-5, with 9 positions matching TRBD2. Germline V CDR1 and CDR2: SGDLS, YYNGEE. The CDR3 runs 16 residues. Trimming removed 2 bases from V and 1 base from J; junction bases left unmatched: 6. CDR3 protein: CASSVTGTSIQETQYF. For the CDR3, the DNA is TGTGCCAGCAGCGTCACCGGGACTAGCATCCAAGAGACCCAGTACTTC.

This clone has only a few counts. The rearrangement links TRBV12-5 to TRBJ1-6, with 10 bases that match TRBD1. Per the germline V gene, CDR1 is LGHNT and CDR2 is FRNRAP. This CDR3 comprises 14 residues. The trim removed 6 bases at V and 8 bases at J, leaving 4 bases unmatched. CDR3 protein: CASGKGTGDSPLHF. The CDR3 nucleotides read TGTGCTAGTGGCAAAGGGACAGGGGATTCACCCCTCCACTTT.

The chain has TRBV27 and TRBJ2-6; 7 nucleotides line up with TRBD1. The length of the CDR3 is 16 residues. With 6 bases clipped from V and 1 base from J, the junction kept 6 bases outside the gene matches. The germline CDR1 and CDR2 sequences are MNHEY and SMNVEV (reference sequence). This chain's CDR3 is CASSRDRQSGANVLTF. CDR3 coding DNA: TGTGCCAGCAGCCGGGACAGACAGTCTGGGGCCAACGTCCTGACTTTC.